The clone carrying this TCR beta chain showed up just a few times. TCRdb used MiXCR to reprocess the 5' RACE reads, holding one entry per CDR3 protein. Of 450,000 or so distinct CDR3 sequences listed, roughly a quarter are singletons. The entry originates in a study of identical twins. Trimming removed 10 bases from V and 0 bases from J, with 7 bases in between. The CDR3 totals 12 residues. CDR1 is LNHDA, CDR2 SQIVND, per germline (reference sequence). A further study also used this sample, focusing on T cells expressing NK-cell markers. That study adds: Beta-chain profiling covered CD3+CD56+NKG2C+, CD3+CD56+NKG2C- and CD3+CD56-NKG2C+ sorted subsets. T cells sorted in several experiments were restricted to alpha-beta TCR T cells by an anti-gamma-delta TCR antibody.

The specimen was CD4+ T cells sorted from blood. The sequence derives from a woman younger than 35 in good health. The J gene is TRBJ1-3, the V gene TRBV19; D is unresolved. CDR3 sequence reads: CAIRSSGNTIYF. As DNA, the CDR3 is TGTGCCATAAGGAGCTCTGGAAACACCATATATTTT. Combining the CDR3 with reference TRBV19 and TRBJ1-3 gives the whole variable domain DGGITQSPKYLFRKEGQNVTLSCEQNLNHDAMYWYRQDPGQGLRLIYYSQIVNDFQKGDIAEGYSVSREKKESFPLTVTSAQKNPTAFYLCAIRSSGNTIYFGEGSWLTVV.